This TCR beta chain was documented in a study of T cell responses to AZD1222 COVID-19 vaccine. Whole-study results and caveats: There were repertoire samples only from the period after the peak T cell response. Vaccination with two AZD1222 doses was followed by a rise in Spike-specific TCR breadth and depth. Reports say nearly half of spike-specific TCRs go after unmutated variant regions. Distributed over spike, vaccine-associated CD4 TCRs predominated at 160-218 and 743-854.

As concerns this clone: Its antigen remains unknown.

J gave up 0 bases and V 5 bases, and 10 bases lay outside the gene matches. CDR3 length equals 16 residues. Germline V gene sequence: CDR1 GTSNPN, CDR2 SVGIG (reference sequence). The assay was immunoSEQ multiplex PCR, and TCRdb's table has in-frame clones only and misses some. The sample consists of 150,000 to 200,000 clones, approximately 90% of them appearing once. The genes are TRBV30 and TRBJ2-3; 8 bases map to TRBD2. This sample comprised peripheral blood, obtained on day 0 of MenACWY control vaccination. This sequence originates from an adult in good health. CDR3 in DNA: TGTGCCTGGGGAGGAGGTGGCGGGAGGAGCACAGATACGCAGTATTTT. Its translation is CAWGGGGGRSTDTQYF. The full variable domain, with the rest looked up from reference TRBV30 and TRBJ2-3, is SQTIHQWPATLVQPVGSPLSLECTVEGTSNPNLYWYRQAAGRGLQLLFYSVGIGQISSEVPQNLSASRPQDRQFILSSKKLLLSDSGFYLCAWGGGGGRSTDTQYFGPGTRLTVL.